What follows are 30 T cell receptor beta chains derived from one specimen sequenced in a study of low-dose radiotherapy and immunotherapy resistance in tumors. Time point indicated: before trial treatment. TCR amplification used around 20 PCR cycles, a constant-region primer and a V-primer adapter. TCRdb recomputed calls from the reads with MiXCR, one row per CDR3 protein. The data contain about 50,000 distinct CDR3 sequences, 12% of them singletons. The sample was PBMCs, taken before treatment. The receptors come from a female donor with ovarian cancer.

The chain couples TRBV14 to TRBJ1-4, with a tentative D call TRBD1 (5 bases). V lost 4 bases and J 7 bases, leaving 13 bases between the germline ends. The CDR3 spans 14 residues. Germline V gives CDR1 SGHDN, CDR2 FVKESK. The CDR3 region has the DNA TGTGCCAGCAGCCGAGGGGTGGTCGGTGAAAAACTGTTTTTT. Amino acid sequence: CASSRGVVGEKLFF.

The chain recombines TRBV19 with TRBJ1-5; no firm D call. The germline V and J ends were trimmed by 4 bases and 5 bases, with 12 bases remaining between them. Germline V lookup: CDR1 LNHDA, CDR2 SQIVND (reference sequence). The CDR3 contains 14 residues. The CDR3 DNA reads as TGTGCCAGTAGTAGCGGACGGCTGGATCAGCCCCAGCATTTT. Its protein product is CASSSGRLDQPQHF.

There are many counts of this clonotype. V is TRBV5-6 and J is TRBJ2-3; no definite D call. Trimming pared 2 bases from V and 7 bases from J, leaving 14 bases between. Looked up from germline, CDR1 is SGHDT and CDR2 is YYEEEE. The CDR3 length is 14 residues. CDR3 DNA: TGTGCCAGCAGCTTTTACCAAGCCCCACATACGCAGTATTTT. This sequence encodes CASSFYQAPHTQYF.

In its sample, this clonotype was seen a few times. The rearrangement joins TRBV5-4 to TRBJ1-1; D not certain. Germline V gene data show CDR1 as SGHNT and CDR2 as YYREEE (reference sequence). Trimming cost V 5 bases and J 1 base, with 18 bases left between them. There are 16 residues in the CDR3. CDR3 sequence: CASRPNAGTPNTEAFF. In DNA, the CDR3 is TGTGCCAGCAGGCCGAACGCAGGAACCCCGAACACTGAAGCTTTCTTT.

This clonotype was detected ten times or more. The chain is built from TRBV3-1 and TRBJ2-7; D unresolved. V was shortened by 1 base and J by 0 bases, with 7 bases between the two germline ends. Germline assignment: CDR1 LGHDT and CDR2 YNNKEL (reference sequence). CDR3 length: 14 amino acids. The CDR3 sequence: CASSQARSSYEQYF. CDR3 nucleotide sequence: TGTGCCAGCAGCCAAGCCCGGAGCTCCTACGAGCAGTACTTC.

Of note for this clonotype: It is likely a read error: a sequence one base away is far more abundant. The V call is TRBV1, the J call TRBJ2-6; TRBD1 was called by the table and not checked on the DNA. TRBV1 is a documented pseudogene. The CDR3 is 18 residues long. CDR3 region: CASSQDTGGLSGANVLSF. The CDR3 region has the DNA TGCGCCAGCAGCCAAGATACAGGGGGCTTGTCCGGGGCCAACGTCCTGTCTTTC.

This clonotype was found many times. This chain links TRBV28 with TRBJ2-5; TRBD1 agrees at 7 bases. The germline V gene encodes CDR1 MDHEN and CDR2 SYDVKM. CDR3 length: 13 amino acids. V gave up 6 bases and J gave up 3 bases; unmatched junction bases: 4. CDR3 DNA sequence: TGTGCCAGCAGGTCGACAGGGAAAGAGACCCAGTACTTC. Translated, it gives CASRSTGKETQYF.

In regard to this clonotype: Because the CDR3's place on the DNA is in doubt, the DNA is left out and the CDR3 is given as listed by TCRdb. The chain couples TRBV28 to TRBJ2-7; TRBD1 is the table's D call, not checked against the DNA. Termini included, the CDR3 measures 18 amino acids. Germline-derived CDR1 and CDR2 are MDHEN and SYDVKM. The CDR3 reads CASSIYLCSVGGQIEQYF.

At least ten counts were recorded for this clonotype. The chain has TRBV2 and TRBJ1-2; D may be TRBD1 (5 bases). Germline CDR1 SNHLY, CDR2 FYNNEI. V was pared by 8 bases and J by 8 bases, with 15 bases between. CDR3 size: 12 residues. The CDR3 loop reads CASHRTGGGYTF. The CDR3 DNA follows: TGTGCCAGCCATCGGACGGGGGGAGGCTACACCTTC.

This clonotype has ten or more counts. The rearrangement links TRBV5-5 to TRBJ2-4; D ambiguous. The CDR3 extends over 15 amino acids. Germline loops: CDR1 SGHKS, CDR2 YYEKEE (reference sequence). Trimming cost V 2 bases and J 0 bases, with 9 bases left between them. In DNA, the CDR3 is TGTGCCAGCAGCTTTTCCCCCCAAGCCAAAAACATTCAGTACTTC. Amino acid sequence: CASSFSPQAKNIQYF. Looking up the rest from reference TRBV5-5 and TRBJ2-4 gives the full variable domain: DAGVTQSPTHLIKTRGQQVTLRCSPISGHKSVSWYQQVLGQGPQFIFQYYEKEERGRGNFPDRFSARQFPNYSSELNVNALLLGDSALYLCASSFSPQAKNIQYFGAGTRLSVL.

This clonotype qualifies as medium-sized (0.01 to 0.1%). The CDR3 spells CASSLSGGAYNEQFF. The CDR3 DNA is TGTGCCAGCAGCCTTAGCGGGGGGGCCTACAATGAGCAGTTCTTC. The chain joins TRBV5-4 to TRBJ2-1; TRBD2 matches at 11 bases. Germline trimming cut 4 bases from V and 2 bases from J; bases unmatched to any gene: 2. Germline V gives CDR1 SGHNT, CDR2 YYREEE (reference sequence). This CDR3 comprises 15 residues.

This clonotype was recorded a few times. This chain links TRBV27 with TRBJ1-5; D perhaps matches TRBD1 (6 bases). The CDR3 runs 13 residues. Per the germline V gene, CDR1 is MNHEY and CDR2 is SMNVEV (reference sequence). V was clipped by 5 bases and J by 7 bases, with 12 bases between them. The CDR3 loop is CASSPRGGQPQHF. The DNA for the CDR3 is TGTGCCAGCAGTCCCAGGGGCGGGCAGCCCCAGCATTTT.

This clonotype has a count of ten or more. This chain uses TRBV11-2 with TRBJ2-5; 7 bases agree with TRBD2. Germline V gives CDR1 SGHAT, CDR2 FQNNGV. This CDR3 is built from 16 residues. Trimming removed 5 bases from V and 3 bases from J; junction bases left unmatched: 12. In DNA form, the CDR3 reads TGTGCCAGCAGCCCTTGGCCAGGGAGGGCGGAAGAGACCCAGTACTTC. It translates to CASSPWPGRAEETQYF.

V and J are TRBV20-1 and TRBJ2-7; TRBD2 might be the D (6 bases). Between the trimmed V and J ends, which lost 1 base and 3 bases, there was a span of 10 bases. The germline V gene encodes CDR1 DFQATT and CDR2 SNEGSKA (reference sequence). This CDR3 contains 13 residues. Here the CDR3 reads CSARVPSVYEQYF. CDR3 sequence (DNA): TGCAGTGCTAGAGTCCCTAGCGTCTACGAGCAGTACTTC.

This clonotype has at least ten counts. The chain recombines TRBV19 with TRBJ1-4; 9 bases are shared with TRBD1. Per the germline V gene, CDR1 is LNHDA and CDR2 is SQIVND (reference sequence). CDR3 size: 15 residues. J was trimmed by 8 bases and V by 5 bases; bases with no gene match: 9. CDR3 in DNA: TGTGCCAGTAGTGAACAGGGGGCCCCTCGGGAAAAACTGTTTTTT. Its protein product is CASSEQGAPREKLFF. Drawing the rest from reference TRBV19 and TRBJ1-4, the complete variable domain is DGGITQSPKYLFRKEGQNVTLSCEQNLNHDAMYWYRQDPGQGLRLIYYSQIVNDFQKGDIAEGYSVSREKKESFPLTVTSAQKNPTAFYLCASSEQGAPREKLFFGSGTQLSVL.

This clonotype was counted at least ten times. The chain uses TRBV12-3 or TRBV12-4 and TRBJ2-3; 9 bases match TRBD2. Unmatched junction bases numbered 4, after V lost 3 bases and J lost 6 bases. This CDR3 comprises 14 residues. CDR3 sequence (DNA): TGTGCCAGCAGTTTTAATAGCGGGAGTGATACGCAGTATTTT. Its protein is CASSFNSGSDTQYF.

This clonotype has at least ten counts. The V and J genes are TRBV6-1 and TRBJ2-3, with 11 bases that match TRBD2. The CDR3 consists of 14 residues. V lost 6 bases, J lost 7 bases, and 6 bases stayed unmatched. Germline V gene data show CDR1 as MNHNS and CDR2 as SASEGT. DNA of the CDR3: TGTGCCAGCAGCCCGGGACTAGCGGACAATACGCAGTATTTT. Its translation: CASSPGLADNTQYF.

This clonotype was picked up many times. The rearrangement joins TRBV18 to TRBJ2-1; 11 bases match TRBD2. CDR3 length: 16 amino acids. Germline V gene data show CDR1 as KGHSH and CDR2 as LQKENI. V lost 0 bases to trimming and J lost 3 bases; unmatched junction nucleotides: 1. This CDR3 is CASSPPTSGNYNEQFF. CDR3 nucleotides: TGTGCCAGCTCACCACCGACTAGCGGGAACTACAATGAGCAGTTCTTC.

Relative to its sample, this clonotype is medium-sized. For the CDR3, the DNA is TGTGCCAGCAGTTTAGGAGCGGGAGAAACAGATACGCAGTATTTT. Amino acids: CASSLGAGETDTQYF. The chain has TRBV28 and TRBJ2-3, with 8 bases that match TRBD2. The junction had 4 bases not matched to a gene; V was cut back by 2 bases and J by 3 bases. Per germline, CDR1 MDHEN and CDR2 SYDVKM. The CDR3 has 15 residues.

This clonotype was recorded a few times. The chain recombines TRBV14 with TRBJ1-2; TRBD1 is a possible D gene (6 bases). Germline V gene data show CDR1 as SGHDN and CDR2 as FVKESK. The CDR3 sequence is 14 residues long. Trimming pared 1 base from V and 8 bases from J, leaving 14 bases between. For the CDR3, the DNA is TGTGCCAGCAGCCAAGGGAACAGGGATTCGGGCTACACCTTC. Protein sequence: CASSQGNRDSGYTF.

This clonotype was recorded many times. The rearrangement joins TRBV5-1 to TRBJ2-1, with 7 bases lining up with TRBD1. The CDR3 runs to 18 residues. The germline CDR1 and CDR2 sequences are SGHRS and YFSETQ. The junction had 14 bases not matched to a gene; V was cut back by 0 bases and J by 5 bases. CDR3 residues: CASSLERDSPIGNNEQFF. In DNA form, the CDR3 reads TGCGCCAGCAGCTTGGAACGGGACAGCCCTATAGGCAACAATGAGCAGTTCTTC.

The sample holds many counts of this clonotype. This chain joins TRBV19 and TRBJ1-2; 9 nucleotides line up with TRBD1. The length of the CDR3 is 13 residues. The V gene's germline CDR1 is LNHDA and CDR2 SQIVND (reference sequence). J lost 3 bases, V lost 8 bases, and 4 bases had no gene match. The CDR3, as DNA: TGTGCCAGTCGACAGGGGGGAGACTATGGCTACACCTTC. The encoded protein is CASRQGGDYGYTF.

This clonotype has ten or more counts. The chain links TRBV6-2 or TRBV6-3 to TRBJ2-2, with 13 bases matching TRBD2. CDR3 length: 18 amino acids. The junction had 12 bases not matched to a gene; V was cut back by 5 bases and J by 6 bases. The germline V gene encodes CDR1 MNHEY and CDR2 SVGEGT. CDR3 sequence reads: CASSAFTWTSGSPGELFF. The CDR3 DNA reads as TGTGCCAGCAGTGCCTTTACCTGGACTAGCGGGAGTCCCGGGGAGCTGTTTTTT.

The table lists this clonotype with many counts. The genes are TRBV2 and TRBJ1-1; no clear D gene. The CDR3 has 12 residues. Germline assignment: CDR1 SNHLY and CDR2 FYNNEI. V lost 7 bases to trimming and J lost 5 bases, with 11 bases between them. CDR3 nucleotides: TGTGCCAGCATGACCGGGTTGACTGAAGCTTTCTTT. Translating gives CASMTGLTEAFF.

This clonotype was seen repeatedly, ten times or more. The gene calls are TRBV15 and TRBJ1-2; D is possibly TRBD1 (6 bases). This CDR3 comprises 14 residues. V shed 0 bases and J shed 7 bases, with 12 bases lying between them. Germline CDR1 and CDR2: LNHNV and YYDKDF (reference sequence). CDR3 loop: CATSRDKQGLGYTF. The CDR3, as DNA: TGTGCCACCAGCAGAGATAAACAGGGACTTGGCTACACCTTC.

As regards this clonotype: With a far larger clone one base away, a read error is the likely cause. CDR3: CASSFTGDEQFF. In DNA form, the CDR3 reads TGTGCCAGCAGTTTTACGGGAGACGAGCAGTTCTTC. The chain couples TRBV6-6 to TRBJ2-1, with TRBD2 as a possible D gene (6 bases). Germline V lookup: CDR1 MNHNY, CDR2 SVGAGI (reference sequence). CDR3 length: 12 residues. Trimming removed 4 bases from V and 10 bases from J, with 11 bases in between.

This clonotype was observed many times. The CDR3 protein is CASSTGQGADGYTF. CDR3 nucleotide sequence: TGCGCCAGCAGCACGGGACAGGGGGCGGATGGCTACACCTTC. The chain joins TRBV5-1 to TRBJ1-2; 12 bases agree with TRBD1. The length of the CDR3 is 14 residues. Germline V lookup: CDR1 SGHRS, CDR2 YFSETQ. V was clipped by 4 bases and J by 6 bases; unmatched bases: 4.

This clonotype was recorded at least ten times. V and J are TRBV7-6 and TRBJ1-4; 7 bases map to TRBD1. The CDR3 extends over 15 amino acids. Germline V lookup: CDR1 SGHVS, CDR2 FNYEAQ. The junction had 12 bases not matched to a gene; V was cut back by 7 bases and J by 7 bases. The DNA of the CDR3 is TGTGCCAGCACCTCCGGTTTAGGGGGCGGTGAAAAACTGTTTTTT. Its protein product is CASTSGLGGGEKLFF.

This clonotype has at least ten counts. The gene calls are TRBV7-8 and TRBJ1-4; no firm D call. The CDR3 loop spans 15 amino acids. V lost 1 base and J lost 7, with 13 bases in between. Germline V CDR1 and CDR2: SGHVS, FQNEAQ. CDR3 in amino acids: CASSLDRVIGEKLFF. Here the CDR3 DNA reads TGTGCCAGCAGCTTAGATCGGGTTATCGGTGAAAAACTGTTTTTT.

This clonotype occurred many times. CDR3 loop: CASSAATGTVEYEQYF. The CDR3 coding sequence is TGTGCCAGCAGCGCCGCTACCGGGACAGTAGAGTATGAGCAGTACTTC. V usage is TRBV9 and J usage is TRBJ2-7, with TRBD1 identical over 7 bases. The V gene end was trimmed by 3 bases and the J gene end by 7 bases; junction bases not matched to a gene: 16. Germline loops: CDR1 SGDLS, CDR2 YYNGEE. This CDR3 spans 16 amino acids. Complete variable domain (other parts from reference TRBV9 and TRBJ2-7): DSGVTQTPKHLITATGQRVTLRCSPRSGDLSVYWYQQSLDQGLQFLIQYYNGEERAKGNILERFSAQQFPDLHSELNLSSLELGDSALYFCASSAATGTVEYEQYFGPGTRLTVT.